This T cell receptor beta chain appears in the sequencing data of a study of Ad26.COV2.S vaccination and SARS-CoV-2 variants (dated by TCRdb to the early 2020s). A note on the overall study: Donors in the vaccine arm were drawn from COV1001, a phase I-IIa trial of Ad26.COV2.S in healthy adults that was multicentre, randomized, double-blind and placebo-controlled. Ad26.COV2.S was administered intramuscularly at a dose of 5x10^10 or 1x10^11 viral particles, either as one shot or as two shots given 56 days apart. The specificity and breadth of SARS-CoV-2-reactive T cell receptors after Ad26.COV2.S vaccination were assessed by TCRbeta repertoire sequencing. The TCR-sequenced set comprised around 30 samples: some 19 Ad26.COV2.S vaccine recipients, 5 placebo recipients and 8 SARS-CoV-2 convalescent individuals. Trial participants were randomized into five groups of five, in which low-dose or high-dose Ad26.COV2.S was given once or twice, or placebo was given on both occasions. Investigators did not know the trial group allocation while performing experiments and assessing outcomes.

Details on this clone: The antigen this receptor binds is unknown. Base qualities are not provided; no much larger clone lies one nucleotide away.

The immunoSEQ Assay was used to sequence TCRbeta CDR3 regions. After extraction, genomic DNA underwent amplification by bias-controlled multiplex PCR, followed by high-throughput sequencing. The source study handled its data this way. To quantify the absolute abundance of every unique TCRbeta CDR3 region, sequences were collapsed and filtered. T cell fraction was estimated by normalization of TCRbeta template counts to usable DNA, with usable DNA being measured through amplification of reference genes present in all nucleated cells. Repertoire TCRs were annotated as SARS-CoV-2-specific by exact matching of V gene, CDR3 amino acid sequence and J gene to a known reactive TCR set. The reference SARS-CoV-2 TCR set came from MIRA and was filtered for enrichment in COVID-19-positive ImmuneCODE repertoires, removing public or cross-reactive TCRs. Using the MIRA antigens, annotated TCRs were further analysed by specific ORF or by position within an ORF. Breadth was defined as annotated unique rearrangements over total unique productive rearrangements; depth was the summed frequency of those rearrangements. Two-sided Wilcoxon rank-sum tests were applied when comparing TCR breadth between groups. TCRdb took over this immuneACCESS table, retaining in-frame rearrangements with V and J assigned. Such tables are incomplete; in checked studies, under half of the missing clones stem from an unresolved V gene, and the remainder is unexplained. V, J and clone size reflect that table, while D and trimming were determined from the DNA. In all, the sample holds around 300,000 clones, and around 88% of those were seen once. The top ten hold around a tenth of the sample.

This sample's treatment or condition label indicates: roughly 19 received Ad26.COV2.S at low or high dose, single or two shots; about 5 received placebo; per-sample allocation not given. For vaccine and placebo recipients, the sequenced repertoires came from samples collected on day 63 after the first injection. Between 29 July and 7 August 2020, Cohort 1b enrolled fewer than 30 adults aged 18-55 years at one site in Boston, USA. Ad26.COV2.S consisted of a replication-incompetent adenovirus type 26 vector by which a prefusion-stabilized SARS-CoV-2 spike protein from the original Wuhan strain was expressed. Trimming takes 10 bases off V and 4 bases off J; junction bases not matched to a gene: 5. In the germline V gene, CDR1 corresponds to ENHRY and CDR2 to SYGVKD. The CDR3 spans 12 residues, from the cysteine through the phenylalanine. Only the CDR3 DNA is retained, 36 bases long and in frame from the first base.

General conclusions and limits of the study: Compared with placebo recipients, Ad26.COV2.S recipients showed higher spike-specific TCR breadth (P = 0.0014). According to the authors, total T cell responses may have been underestimated by the TCR breadth and depth analyses. Substantial breadth of spike-specific CD8+ and CD4+ T cell responses was reported after vaccination. The study was not powered for comparison of responses between vaccine doses or regimens. Comparable non-spike TCR breadth was observed between vaccine and placebo recipients, consistent with only spike being contained in the vaccine.

The chain is encoded by TRBV10-3 joined to TRBJ2-7, with 9 bases matching TRBD1. The receptor was isolated from a person aged 18 to 59 who received the Ad26.COV2.S COVID-19 vaccine or a placebo. Sample: peripheral blood, taken in a trial of Ad26.COV2.S vaccine versus placebo. The CDR3 sequence is CATRTGAYEQYF. The DNA is as follows: TGTGCCACCAGGACAGGGGCTTACGAGCAGTACTTC.